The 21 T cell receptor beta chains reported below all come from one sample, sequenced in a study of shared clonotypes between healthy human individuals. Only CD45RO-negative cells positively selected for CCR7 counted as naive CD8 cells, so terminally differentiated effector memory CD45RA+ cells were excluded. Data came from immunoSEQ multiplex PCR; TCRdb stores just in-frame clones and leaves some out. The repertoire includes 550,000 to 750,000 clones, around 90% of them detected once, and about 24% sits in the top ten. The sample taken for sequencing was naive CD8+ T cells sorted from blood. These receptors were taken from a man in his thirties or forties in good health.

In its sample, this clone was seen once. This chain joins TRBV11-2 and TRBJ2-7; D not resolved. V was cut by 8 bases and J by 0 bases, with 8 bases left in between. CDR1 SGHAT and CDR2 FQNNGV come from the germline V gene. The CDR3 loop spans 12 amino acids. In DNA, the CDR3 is TGTGCCAGCCACAGTAACTCCTACGAGCAGTACTTC. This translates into CASHSNSYEQYF.

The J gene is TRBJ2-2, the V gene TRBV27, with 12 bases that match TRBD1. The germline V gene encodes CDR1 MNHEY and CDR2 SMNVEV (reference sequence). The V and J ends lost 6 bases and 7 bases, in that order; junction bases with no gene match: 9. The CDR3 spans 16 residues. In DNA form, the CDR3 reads TGTGCCAGCAGCTCGCGGGACAGGGGGCTCGGCGGGGAGCTGTTTTTT. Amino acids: CASSSRDRGLGGELFF.

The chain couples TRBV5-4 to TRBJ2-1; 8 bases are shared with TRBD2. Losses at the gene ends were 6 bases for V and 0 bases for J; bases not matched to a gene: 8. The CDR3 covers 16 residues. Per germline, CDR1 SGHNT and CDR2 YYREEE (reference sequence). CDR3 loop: CASNRGGSSSYNEQFF. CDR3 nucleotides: TGTGCCAGCAACCGGGGGGGGTCGAGCTCCTACAATGAGCAGTTCTTC.

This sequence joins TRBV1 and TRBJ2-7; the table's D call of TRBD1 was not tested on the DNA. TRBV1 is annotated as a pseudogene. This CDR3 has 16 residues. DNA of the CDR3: TGCACCAGCAGCCAAGAAGGGACAGGGGAAGGCTACGAGCAGTACTTC. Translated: CTSSQEGTGEGYEQYF.

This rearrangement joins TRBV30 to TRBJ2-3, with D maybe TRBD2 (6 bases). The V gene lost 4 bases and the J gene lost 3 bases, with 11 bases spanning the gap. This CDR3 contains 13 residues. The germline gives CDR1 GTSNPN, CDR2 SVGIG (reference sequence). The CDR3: CAWTGGRTDTQYF. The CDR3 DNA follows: TGTGCCTGGACAGGAGGGAGAACAGATACGCAGTATTTT.

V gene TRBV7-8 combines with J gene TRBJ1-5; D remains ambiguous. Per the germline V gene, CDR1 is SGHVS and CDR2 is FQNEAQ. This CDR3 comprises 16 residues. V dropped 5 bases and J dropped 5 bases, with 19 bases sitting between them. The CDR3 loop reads CASSPGRTLLYQPQHF. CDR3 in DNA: TGTGCCAGCAGCCCTGGCCGGACGCTACTGTATCAGCCCCAGCATTTT.

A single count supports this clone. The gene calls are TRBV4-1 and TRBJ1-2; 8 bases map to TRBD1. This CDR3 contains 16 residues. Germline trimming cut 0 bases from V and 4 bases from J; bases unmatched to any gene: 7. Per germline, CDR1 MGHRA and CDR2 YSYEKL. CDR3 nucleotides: TGCGCCAGCAGCCAAGATACAGGACAGGGAACCTATGGCTACACCTTC. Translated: CASSQDTGQGTYGYTF.

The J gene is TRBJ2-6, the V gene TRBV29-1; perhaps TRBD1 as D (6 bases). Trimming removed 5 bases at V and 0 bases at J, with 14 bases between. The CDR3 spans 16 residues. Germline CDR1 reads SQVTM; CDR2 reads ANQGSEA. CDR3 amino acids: CSVKGGRDSGANVLTF. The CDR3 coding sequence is TGCAGCGTTAAAGGGGGACGGGACTCTGGGGCCAACGTCCTGACTTTC.

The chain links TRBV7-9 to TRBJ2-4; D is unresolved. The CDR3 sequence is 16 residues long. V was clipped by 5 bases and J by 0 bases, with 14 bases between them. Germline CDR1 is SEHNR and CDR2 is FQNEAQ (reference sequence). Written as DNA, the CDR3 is TGTGCCAGCAGCACCACGGACGGGTTAGCCAAAAACATTCAGTACTTC. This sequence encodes CASSTTDGLAKNIQYF.

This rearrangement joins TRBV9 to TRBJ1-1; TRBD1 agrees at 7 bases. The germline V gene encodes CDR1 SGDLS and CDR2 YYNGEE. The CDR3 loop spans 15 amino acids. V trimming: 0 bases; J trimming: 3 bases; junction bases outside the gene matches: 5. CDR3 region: CASSVGGQLHTEAFF. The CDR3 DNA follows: TGTGCCAGCAGCGTAGGGGGACAGCTCCACACTGAAGCTTTCTTT. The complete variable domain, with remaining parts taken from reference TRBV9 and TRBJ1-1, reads DSGVTQTPKHLITATGQRVTLRCSPRSGDLSVYWYQQSLDQGLQFLIQYYNGEERAKGNILERFSAQQFPDLHSELNLSSLELGDSALYFCASSVGGQLHTEAFFGQGTRLTVV.

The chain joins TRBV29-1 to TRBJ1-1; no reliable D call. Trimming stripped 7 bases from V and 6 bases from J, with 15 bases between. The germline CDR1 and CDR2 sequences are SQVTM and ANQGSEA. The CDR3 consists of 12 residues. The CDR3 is CSAEGLEAEAFF. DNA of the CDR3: TGCAGCGCCGAGGGCCTAGAGGCTGAAGCTTTCTTT.

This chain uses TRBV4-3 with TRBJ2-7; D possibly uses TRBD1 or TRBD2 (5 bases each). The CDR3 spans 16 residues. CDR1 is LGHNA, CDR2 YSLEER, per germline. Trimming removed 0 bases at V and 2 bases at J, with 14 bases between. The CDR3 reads CASSQEGPGTAYEQYF. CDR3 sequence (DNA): TGCGCCAGCAGCCAAGAAGGCCCAGGGACGGCCTACGAGCAGTACTTC.

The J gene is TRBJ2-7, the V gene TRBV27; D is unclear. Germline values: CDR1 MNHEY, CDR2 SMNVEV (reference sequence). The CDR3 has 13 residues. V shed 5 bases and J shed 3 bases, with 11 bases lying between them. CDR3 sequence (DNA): TGTGCCAGCAGTCTCCCGTCAGGCTACGAGCAGTACTTC. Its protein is CASSLPSGYEQYF.

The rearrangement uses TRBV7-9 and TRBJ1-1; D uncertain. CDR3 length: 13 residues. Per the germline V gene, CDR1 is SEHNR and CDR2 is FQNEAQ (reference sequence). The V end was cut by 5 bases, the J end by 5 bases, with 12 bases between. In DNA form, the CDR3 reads TGTGCCAGCAGCCCGGCCCTGGGGACTGAAGCTTTCTTT. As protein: CASSPALGTEAFF.

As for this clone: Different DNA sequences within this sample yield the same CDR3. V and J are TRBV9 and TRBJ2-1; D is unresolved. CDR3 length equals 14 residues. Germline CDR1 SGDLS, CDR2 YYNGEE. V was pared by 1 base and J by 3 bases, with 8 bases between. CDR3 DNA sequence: TGTGCCAGCAGCGTACATGGGAACTACAATGAGCAGTTCTTC. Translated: CASSVHGNYNEQFF.

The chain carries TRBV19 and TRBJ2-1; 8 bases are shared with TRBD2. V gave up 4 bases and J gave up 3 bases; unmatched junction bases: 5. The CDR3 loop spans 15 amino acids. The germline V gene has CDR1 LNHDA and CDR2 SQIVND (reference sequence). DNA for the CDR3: TGTGCCAGTAGTACGAGCGGGAGTTTCTACAATGAGCAGTTCTTC. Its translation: CASSTSGSFYNEQFF.

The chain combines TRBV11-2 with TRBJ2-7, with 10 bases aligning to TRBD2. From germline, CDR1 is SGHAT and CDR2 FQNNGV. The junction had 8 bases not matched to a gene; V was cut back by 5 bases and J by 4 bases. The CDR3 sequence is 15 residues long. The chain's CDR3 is CASSGGSSGRYEQYF. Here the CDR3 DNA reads TGTGCCAGCAGCGGCGGTTCTAGCGGGAGATACGAGCAGTACTTC.

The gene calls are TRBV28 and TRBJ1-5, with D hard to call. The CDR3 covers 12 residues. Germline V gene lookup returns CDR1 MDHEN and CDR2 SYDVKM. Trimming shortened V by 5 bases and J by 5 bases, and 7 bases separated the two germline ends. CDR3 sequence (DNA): TGTGCCAGCAGTCCCGTTTATCAGCCCCAGCATTTT. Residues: CASSPVYQPQHF.

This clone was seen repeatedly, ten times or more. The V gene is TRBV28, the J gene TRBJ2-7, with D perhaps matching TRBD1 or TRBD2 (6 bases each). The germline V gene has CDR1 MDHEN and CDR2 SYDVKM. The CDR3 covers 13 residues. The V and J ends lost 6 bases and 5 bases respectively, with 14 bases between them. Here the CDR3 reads CASSLIGGDEQYF. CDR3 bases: TGTGCCAGCAGCCTTATCGGGGGCGACGAGCAGTACTTC.

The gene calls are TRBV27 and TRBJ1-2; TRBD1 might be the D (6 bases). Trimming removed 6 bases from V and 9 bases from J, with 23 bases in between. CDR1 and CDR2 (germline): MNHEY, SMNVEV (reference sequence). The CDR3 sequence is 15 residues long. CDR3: CASSRGSTGKRSYTF. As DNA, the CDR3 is TGTGCCAGCAGCCGCGGAAGCACAGGGAAACGTAGCTACACCTTC.

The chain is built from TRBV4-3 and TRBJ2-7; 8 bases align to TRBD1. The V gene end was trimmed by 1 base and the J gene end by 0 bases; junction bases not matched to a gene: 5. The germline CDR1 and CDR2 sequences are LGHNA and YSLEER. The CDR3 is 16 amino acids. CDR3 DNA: TGCGCCAGCAGCCAAGGGACAGGGACAAGCTCCTACGAGCAGTACTTC. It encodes CASSQGTGTSSYEQYF.